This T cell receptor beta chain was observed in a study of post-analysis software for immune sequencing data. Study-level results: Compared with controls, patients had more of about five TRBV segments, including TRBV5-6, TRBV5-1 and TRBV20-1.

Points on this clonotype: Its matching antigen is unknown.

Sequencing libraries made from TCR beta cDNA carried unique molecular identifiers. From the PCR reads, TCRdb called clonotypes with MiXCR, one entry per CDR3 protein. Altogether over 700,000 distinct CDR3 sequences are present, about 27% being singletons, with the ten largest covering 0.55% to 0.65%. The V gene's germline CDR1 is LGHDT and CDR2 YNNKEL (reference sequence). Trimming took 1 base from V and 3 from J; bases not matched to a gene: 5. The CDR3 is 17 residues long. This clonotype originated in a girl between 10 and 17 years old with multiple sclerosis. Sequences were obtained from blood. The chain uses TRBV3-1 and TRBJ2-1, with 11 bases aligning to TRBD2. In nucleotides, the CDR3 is TGTGCCAGCAGCCAAGTTGGTAGCGGGAGGGTCTACAATGAGCAGTTCTTC. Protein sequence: CASSQVGSGRVYNEQFF.